This TCR beta chain was profiled in a study of identifying expanded T cells in peripheral blood. V was pared by 8 bases and J by 1 base, with 14 bases between. Germline V gene data show CDR1 as SGHDN and CDR2 as FVKESK. This CDR3 contains 14 residues. This clone has a single count. Using immunoSEQ multiplex PCR, the repertoire was profiled, and TCRdb retains in-frame clones only, with some absent. Of about 100,000 clones listed, 80% to 90% are singletons. Sequencing was performed on blood. This chain uses TRBV14 with TRBJ1-1, with a possible D match to TRBD1 (5 bases). The receptor was isolated from a person aged 18 to 70 in good health. The CDR3 loop reads CASLPWDGNTEAFF. The CDR3 DNA follows: TGTGCCAGCTTACCATGGGACGGGAACACTGAAGCTTTCTTT.